The rows below give T cell receptor beta chains drawn from one sample of a study of blood T cell repertoires in COVID-19. Libraries were prepared by immunoSEQ multiplex PCR; TCRdb keeps only in-frame clonotypes and omits some of them. This repertoire shows about 36,000 clones, approximately 80% found once; its top ten account for roughly 2%. The sample comprised peripheral blood. The source is a man aged 55-75 years with active COVID-19. Both conserved end residues are part of each CDR3. Each record gives: D gene, J gene, CDR3 length, clone size, V gene, CDR3 protein, CDR3 DNA. D genes are given only for firm matches. Only some rows state a clone size, as once, few, many or a class for expanded clones.

-,TRBJ2-7,13,few,TRBV30,CAWSVRESHEQYF,TGTGCCTGGAGTGTAAGGGAGTCCCACGAGCAGTACTTC
TRBD2,TRBJ2-7,15,once,TRBV6-1,CASSEGTGGPYEQYF,TGTGCCAGCAGTGAAGGAACGGGAGGGCCTTACGAGCAGTACTTC
-,TRBJ2-5,17,-,TRBV12-5,CASGLSSGGRLGETQYF,TGTGCTAGTGGTTTGTCCTCAGGGGGGCGTCTCGGGGAGACCCAGTACTTC
-,TRBJ2-5,15,-,TRBV7-2,CASSPYEGTQETQYF,TGTGCCAGCAGCCCCTACGAGGGGACACAAGAGACCCAGTACTTC
TRBD1,TRBJ1-6,14,-,TRBV3-1/TRBV3-2,CASRRDSQNSPLHF,TGTGCCAGCAGGCGGGACAGCCAGAATTCACCCCTCCACTTT
TRBD1,TRBJ2-2,18,-,TRBV19,CASSITHGTGGNTGELFF,TGTGCCAGTAGTATAACCCACGGAACAGGGGGCAACACCGGGGAGCTGTTTTTT
-,TRBJ1-5,12,-,TRBV28,CASSVLTQPQHF,TGTGCCAGCAGTGTACTTACGCAGCCCCAGCATTTT
-,TRBJ1-3,16,few,TRBV11-2,CASSLLLRVAGNTIYF,TGTGCCAGCAGCCTACTACTCAGGGTGGCCGGAAACACCATATATTTT
TRBD1,TRBJ1-1,14,-,TRBV6-5,CASSPKGAWTEAFF,TGTGCCAGCAGCCCGAAGGGGGCGTGGACTGAAGCTTTCTTT
-,TRBJ2-1,13,-,TRBV30,CAWSKQGNNEQFF,TGTGCCTGGAGTAAACAGGGTAACAATGAGCAGTTCTTC
-,TRBJ1-1,13,-,TRBV27,CASRELEDTEAFF,TGTGCCAGCAGGGAGCTAGAGGACACTGAAGCTTTCTTT
TRBD2,TRBJ2-7,14,-,TRBV19,CASSVGLATNEQYF,TGTGCCAGTAGTGTGGGACTAGCCACCAACGAGCAGTACTTC
TRBD1,TRBJ2-7,16,-,TRBV28,CASSLLGRDRGYEQYF,TGTGCCAGCAGTTTATTAGGCCGGGACAGGGGATACGAGCAGTACTTC
-,TRBJ1-1,14,-,TRBV11-2,CASSPAAGNTEAFF,TGTGCCAGCAGCCCAGCGGCGGGGAACACTGAAGCTTTCTTT
TRBD2,TRBJ2-7,16,-,TRBV5-6,CASSTATSGIPYEQYF,TGTGCCAGCAGCACCGCGACTAGCGGGATCCCCTACGAGCAGTACTTC
-,TRBJ1-4,15,-,TRBV6-5,CASSSRSGNHEKLFF,TGTGCCAGCAGTTCTCGCTCAGGGAATCATGAAAAACTGTTTTTT
TRBD2,TRBJ2-3,14,-,TRBV6-1,CASSELAGGDTQYF,TGTGCCAGCAGTGAACTAGCGGGAGGAGATACGCAGTATTTT
TRBD1,TRBJ1-6,15,-,TRBV2,CASATGGTYNSPLHF,TGTGCCAGCGCGACAGGGGGCACCTATAATTCACCCCTCCACTTT
-,TRBJ1-6,15,-,TRBV4-3,CASSPSSTWNSPLHF,TGCGCCAGCAGCCCTTCCTCCACTTGGAATTCACCCCTCCACTTT
TRBD1,TRBJ1-2,15,-,TRBV18,CASSRGQGTSYGYTF,TGTGCCAGCTCACGAGGACAGGGGACGTCCTATGGCTACACCTTC
-,TRBJ1-2,16,-,TRBV9,CASSEGATVFNYGYTF,TGTGCCAGCAGCGAAGGGGCGACAGTCTTTAACTATGGCTACACCTTC
TRBD1,TRBJ1-2,14,-,TRBV2,CASRPGQGNYGYTF,TGTGCCAGCAGGCCGGGACAGGGAAACTATGGCTACACCTTC
TRBD1,TRBJ2-3,15,-,TRBV2,CASSGQGRGTDTQYF,TGTGCCAGCAGTGGACAGGGCAGAGGCACAGATACGCAGTATTTT
TRBD2,TRBJ2-7,16,-,TRBV5-1,CASSLTQAGAANEQYF,TGCGCCAGCAGCTTGACACAAGCGGGAGCGGCCAACGAGCAGTACTTC
-,TRBJ1-2,16,-,TRBV28,CASRPSRTRENYGYTF,TGTGCCAGCAGGCCCTCCCGGACCCGGGAGAACTATGGCTACACCTTC
-,TRBJ1-2,13,-,TRBV7-8,CASSPRGSYGYTF,TGTGCCAGCAGCCCGCGGGGCTCCTATGGCTACACCTTC
-,TRBJ1-2,14,-,TRBV7-9,CASSSRTVDYGYTF,TGTGCCAGCAGCTCTCGGACAGTCGACTATGGCTACACCTTC
TRBD1,TRBJ1-3,16,-,TRBV5-1,CASSLDRGRFSNTIYF,TGCGCCAGCAGCTTGGACAGGGGGCGGTTTTCGAACACCATATATTTT
-,TRBJ1-5,17,-,TRBV7-9,CASSSAREILTGQPQHF,TGTGCCAGCAGCTCCGCACGAGAGATTTTGACGGGTCAGCCCCAGCATTTT
-,TRBJ2-1,13,-,TRBV6-5,CASRYHSGNEQFF,TGTGCCAGCAGATACCACTCCGGGAATGAGCAGTTCTTC
-,TRBJ2-2,13,-,TRBV7-3,CASSSGNTGELFF,TGTGCCAGCAGTAGCGGGAACACCGGGGAGCTGTTTTTT
-,TRBJ2-6,17,-,TRBV19,CASSLPLFVPGANVLTF,TGTGCCAGTAGTCTCCCCCTATTCGTTCCTGGGGCCAACGTCCTGACTTTC
-,TRBJ2-5,10,-,TRBV23-1,CASTRETQYF,TGCGCCAGCACCCGAGAGACCCAGTACTTC
TRBD1,TRBJ1-1,14,-,TRBV28,CASSSNRGNTEAFF,TGTGCCAGCAGTTCCAACAGGGGGAACACTGAAGCTTTCTTT
-,TRBJ1-1,14,once,TRBV7-6,CASSLGGANTEAFF,TGTGCCAGCAGCTTAGGAGGAGCCAACACTGAAGCTTTCTTT
TRBD1,TRBJ2-7,13,-,TRBV7-3,CASSPDRDYEQYF,TGTGCCAGCAGTCCTGACAGGGACTACGAGCAGTACTTC
TRBD1,TRBJ1-1,12,-,TRBV30,CAWRDRATEAFF,TGTGCCTGGAGGGACAGGGCCACTGAAGCTTTCTTT
TRBD1,TRBJ2-5,14,-,TRBV6-5,CASSPLTGKETQYF,TGTGCCAGCAGCCCATTGACAGGGAAAGAGACCCAGTACTTC
-,TRBJ1-2,13,-,TRBV7-2,CASSFSRADGYTF,TGTGCCAGCAGCTTCTCCAGGGCCGATGGCTACACCTTC
-,TRBJ2-7,10,-,TRBV10-1,CASSHLQQYF,TGCGCCAGCAGCCACCTACAGCAGTACTTC
TRBD1,TRBJ1-4,14,-,TRBV7-9,CASSPQLGGEKLFF,TGTGCCAGCAGCCCACAGTTAGGGGGCGAAAAACTGTTTTTT
-,TRBJ1-4,15,-,TRBV6-4,CASSDWSVEGEKLFF,TGTGCCAGCAGTGACTGGTCGGTGGAGGGTGAAAAACTGTTTTTT
TRBD1,TRBJ1-1,14,-,TRBV5-1,CASSATGGNTEAFF,TGCGCCAGCAGTGCGACAGGGGGGAACACTGAAGCTTTCTTT